The present TCR beta chain was sequenced within a study of shared clonotypes between healthy human individuals (dated by TCRdb to the early 2020s). The study in broad terms: The cohort comprised a couple of women and a few men aged 18 to 49 years. For each donor, CD4 naive and CD4 memory were each run on three plates, CD8 naive on two plates, and CD8 memory on one plate. To estimate repertoire size and how much clonotypes are shared between individuals, the study performed deep sequencing of blood TCR repertoires from 4 to 6 healthy adults. To increase sequencing depth and limit assay-specific biases, different laboratories used diverse techniques to prepare libraries and sequence TCR repertoires. Per donor, leukapheresis produced somewhere between about 0.94 and 10 billion PBMCs.

Turning to this clone: Its antigen has not been determined. Base qualities are missing; no much larger clone stands one base away.

CD8 naive samples consisted of CD45RO-negative cells that were positively selected for CCR7, yielding a CD45RA+CCR7+ population without TemRA cells. The donors were healthy, HIV-negative adults with no recently reported acute infections or vaccinations. Only Caucasian adults living in Nashville, Tennessee, USA were represented among the donors. Blood was obtained by leukapheresis, after which PBMCs were separated by Ficoll-Histopaque density gradient centrifugation and cryopreserved in liquid nitrogen vapor phase. Analytical flow cytometry was used to check the purity and quantity of every magnetically sorted T cell population. Genomic DNA was isolated from every sorted fraction and measured by UV absorbance on a Nanodrop 2000c. General conclusions and limits of the study: Sampling was limited to blood, and TCR repertoires in tissue likely differ from TCR repertoires in blood. Higher generation probabilities were observed for clonotypes shared by all four sorted-subset donors than for non-shared clonotypes. The small number of donors limited the genetic and exposure-history diversity represented. About 5% of naive CD4, 3.5% of naive CD8, about 2.4% of memory CD4, and 0.35% to 0.5% of memory CD8 clonotypes were shared across a handful of donors. Naive subsets generally had larger estimated clonotype richness than memory subsets did. Even with the large sequencing depth, rarefaction of the sorted-subset datasets indicated that sequencing was incomplete. Pairwise subsampling indicated that sequencing depth was expected to affect the degree of clonotype sharing among donors.

Using the deep immunoSEQ assay, multiplex PCR amplified TCR CDR3 regions from genomic DNA. Extracted genomic DNA from each cell subset was spread evenly across all wells of several immunoSEQ 96-well plates, with each plate serving as a replicate. Each replicate PCR for sorted subsets received roughly 0.2 ug genomic DNA, equal to roughly 30,000 T cell genomes. Purified libraries were measured with a Qubit 3.0 fluorometer, size-checked on a Bioanalyzer 2100, and measured again with the KAPA Library Quantification kit. A separate single-read 150-cycle Illumina NextSeq 550 flow cell was used to sequence each immunoSEQ 96-well plate. Per the authors' processing: The immunoSEQ output contained only junctional sequences without quality scores, so filtering could not match that applied to full-length reads. Sequences were annotated with PyIR, a Python wrapper for IgBLAST v1.9, using IMGT germline references to assign V/J genes and CDR3. Reads were removed for weak V/J assignments (E-value above 1e-6), missing CDR3, stop codons, out-of-frame junctions, or ambiguous translated residues. V3J clonotypes were defined by identical inferred V gene, J gene, and CDR3 amino acid sequence. Percentage overlap between repertoires was computed as shared unique clonotypes divided by the size of the smaller repertoire. Three approaches were used to assess repertoire richness: RTK rarefaction, the Chao1 estimator, and Recon v2.1 estimates of unobserved clonotypes. For all TCRbeta clonotypes obtained by the gDNA method from a few donors, generation probabilities were computed with OLGA. What TCRdb holds here is the immuneACCESS table cut down to in-frame rearrangements. Part of the clones is not present; checked against another copy, under half of the missing clones reflect an unresolved V gene, and the others are unexplained. V and J calls and clone size are given by that table; D and trimming were obtained from the DNA. In all, the sample holds around 610,000 clones, and approximately 96% of those were seen once. Less than 0.13% of the sample belongs to the ten largest clones.

The source is a woman in her twenties or thirties in good health. Sequencing used naive CD8+ T cells sorted from blood. The cell subset or site label of this sample denotes: CD45RA+CCR7+.

This receptor carries the CDR3 CASRSPNEQFF. The DNA sequence follows: TGTGCCAGCAGAAGCCCCAATGAGCAGTTCTTC. The chain is made from TRBV4-2 and TRBJ2-1; the D gene remains uncertain. The CDR3 numbers 11 residues from cysteine through phenylalanine. The DNA shown is the 33-base CDR3, in frame from base 1. Between the V and J ends, shortened by 6 bases and 6 bases respectively, the junction contains 6 bases. The germline V gene provides CDR1 LGHNA and CDR2 YNFKEQ.